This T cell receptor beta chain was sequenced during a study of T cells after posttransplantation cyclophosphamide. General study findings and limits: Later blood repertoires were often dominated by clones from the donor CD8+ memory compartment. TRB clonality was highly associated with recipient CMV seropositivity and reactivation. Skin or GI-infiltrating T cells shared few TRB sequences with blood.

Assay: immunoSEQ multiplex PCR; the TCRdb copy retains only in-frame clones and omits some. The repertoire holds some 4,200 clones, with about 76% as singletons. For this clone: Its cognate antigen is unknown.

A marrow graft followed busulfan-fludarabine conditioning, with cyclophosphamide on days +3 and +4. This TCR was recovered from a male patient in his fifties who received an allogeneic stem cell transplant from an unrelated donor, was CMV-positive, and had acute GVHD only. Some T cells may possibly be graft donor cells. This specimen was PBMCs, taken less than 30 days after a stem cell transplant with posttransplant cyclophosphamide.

The CDR3 region is CASSESGWDQPQHF. In DNA, the CDR3 is TGTGCCAGCAGTGAATCAGGGTGGGATCAGCCCCAGCATTTT. The chain uses TRBV6-1 and TRBJ1-5, with D possibly being TRBD1 (5 bases). This CDR3 has 14 amino acids. Per the germline V gene, CDR1 is MNHNS and CDR2 is SASEGT. The V and J ends lost 2 bases and 5 bases respectively, with 10 bases between them.